The 17 T cell receptor beta chains below were found in one sample sequenced in a study of T-cell memory formation after mild COVID-19. Each CDR3 protein gets one entry after TCRdb re-called the 5' RACE reads with MiXCR. Among about 340,000 distinct CDR3 sequences listed, 13% were seen once. Source material: PBMCs or a T cell subset sorted from them (not recorded which). The receptors stem from a man younger than 35 who had mild COVID-19 (a few samples of this study predate the infection). Cell type and time point are not known.

This clonotype was observed a handful of times. V is TRBV19 and J is TRBJ2-1, with D possibly matching TRBD1 (5 bases). The CDR3 spans 13 residues. The V and J ends lost 10 bases and 5 bases respectively, with 15 bases between them. Germline loops: CDR1 LNHDA, CDR2 SQIVND (reference sequence). The CDR3 DNA is TGTGCCACCAGGACATACTCGAACAATGAGCAGTTCTTC. This sequence encodes CATRTYSNNEQFF.

V usage is TRBV28 and J usage is TRBJ1-5; the match to TRBD1 covers 9 bases. V trimming: 3 bases; J trimming: 4 bases; junction bases outside the gene matches: 4. Germline-derived CDR1 and CDR2 are MDHEN and SYDVKM. The CDR3 runs to 15 residues. CDR3 coding DNA: TGTGCCAGCAGTTTTTACAGGGGGCGGAATCAGCCCCAGCATTTT. Its protein is CASSFYRGRNQPQHF.

A few counts support this clonotype. The chain uses TRBV28 and TRBJ2-7; D is perhaps TRBD2 (6 bases). Trimming shortened V by 3 bases and J by 5 bases, and 11 bases separated the two germline ends. This CDR3 has 13 amino acids. CDR1 is MDHEN and CDR2 is SYDVKM in the germline V gene. The CDR3 DNA follows: TGTGCCAGCAGTTTCGCGGGATCGGACGAGCAGTACGTC. This encodes CASSFAGSDEQYV.

This rearrangement joins TRBV27 to TRBJ2-7, with D unclear. The CDR3 has 13 residues. The V gene's germline CDR1 is MNHEY and CDR2 SMNVEV (reference sequence). Trimming shortened V by 4 bases and J by 0 bases, and 7 bases separated the two germline ends. The chain's CDR3 is CASSYTDSYEQYF. The CDR3 DNA follows: TGTGCCAGCAGTTACACAGACTCCTACGAGCAGTACTTC.

This chain joins TRBV7-2 and TRBJ1-3, with a weak D call TRBD1 (5 bases). V lost 1 base to trimming and J lost 4 bases, with 11 bases between them. This CDR3 is 15 amino acids long. CDR1 and CDR2 (germline): SGHTA, FQGNSA. The CDR3 nucleotides are TGTGCCAGCAGCTTAGGATCAGGGAACGGAAACACCATATATTTT. This translates into CASSLGSGNGNTIYF.

This clonotype was seen more than once but under ten times. The rearrangement joins TRBV7-2 to TRBJ2-2; 7 bases agree with TRBD2. CDR1 is SGHTA, CDR2 FQGNSA, per germline. The CDR3 has 14 residues. Trimming at V came to 4 bases and at J to 4 bases, leaving 3 bases not matched to a gene. DNA for the CDR3: TGTGCCAGCAGCTGGGGAGGGAGCACCGGGGAGCTGTTTTTT. Translation gives CASSWGGSTGELFF.

This clonotype has only a few counts. V and J are TRBV10-3 and TRBJ1-5, with 9 bases fitting TRBD1. Germline V lookup: CDR1 ENHRY, CDR2 SYGVKD. This CDR3 is 14 amino acids long. After removal of 10 bases from V and 4 bases from J, the junction contained 8 bases not matched to a gene. The CDR3 DNA reads as TGTGCCACCTCTTGGGGGACAGGGAATCAGCCCCAGCATTTT. Its protein is CATSWGTGNQPQHF.

The V call is TRBV12-3 or TRBV12-4, the J call TRBJ2-1, with 9 bases identical to TRBD2. The trim removed 7 bases at V and 8 bases at J, leaving 6 bases unmatched. The CDR3 has 13 residues. CDR3 sequence: CASMGGGAYEQFF. CDR3 sequence (DNA): TGTGCCAGCATGGGCGGGGGGGCATATGAGCAGTTCTTC.

This clonotype was counted only a few times. J is TRBJ2-7 and V is TRBV12-3 or TRBV12-4; a possible D gene is TRBD1 (5 bases). Deletions cut 7 bases from V and 3 bases from J, with 16 bases between. The CDR3 length is 14 residues. CDR3 region: CASTSQGTYYEQYF. DNA for the CDR3: TGTGCCAGCACCTCGCAGGGCACCTACTACGAGCAGTACTTC.

This clonotype has a handful of counts. V gene TRBV11-2 combines with J gene TRBJ2-7; D possibly matches TRBD1 or TRBD2 (5 bases each). V was clipped by 5 bases and J by 4 bases, with 15 bases between them. This CDR3 has 14 amino acids. Looked up from germline, CDR1 is SGHAT and CDR2 is FQNNGV. The CDR3 bases are TGTGCCAGCAGCGCGGCAGGGACCCCTTACGAGCAGTACGTC. It is translated as CASSAAGTPYEQYV.

The chain uses TRBV10-3 and TRBJ2-3; 9 bases are shared with TRBD2. The CDR3 length is 15 residues. Per the germline V gene, CDR1 is ENHRY and CDR2 is SYGVKD. V shed 6 bases and J 4 bases; nucleotides not matched to a gene: 8. CDR3 in amino acids: CAISALAGFSDTQYF. CDR3 coding DNA: TGTGCCATCAGCGCGCTAGCGGGGTTCTCAGATACGCAGTATTTT.

Ten or more counts support this clonotype. V usage is TRBV28 and J usage is TRBJ2-5; either TRBD1 or TRBD2 may fit D (5 bases each). The V and J ends lost 5 bases and 2 bases respectively, with 15 bases between them. CDR3 length equals 15 residues. Per germline, CDR1 MDHEN and CDR2 SYDVKM. CDR3 nucleotide sequence: TGTGCCAGCAGTAACCCGGGACCTAAACAAGAGACCCAGTACTTC. As protein: CASSNPGPKQETQYF.

This clonotype has only one observation. This rearrangement joins TRBV7-3 to TRBJ2-5, with 9 bases identical to TRBD1. Germline lookup yields CDR1 SGHTA and CDR2 FQGTGA. The length of the CDR3 is 16 residues. The J segment lost 2 bases and the V segment lost 3 bases, leaving 7 bases of the junction unmatched. CDR3 in DNA: TGTGCCAGCAGCTTCGCCGGGACAGGGACACAAGAGACCCAGTACTTC. Residues: CASSFAGTGTQETQYF. The variable domain in full, with the rest retrieved from reference TRBV7-3 and TRBJ2-5, is GAGVSQTPSNKVTEKGKYVELRCDPISGHTALYWYRQSLGQGPEFLIYFQGTGAADDSGLPNDRFFAVRPEGSVSTLKIQRTERGDSAVYLCASSFAGTGTQETQYFGPGTRLLVL.

This clonotype was detected ten times or more. V gene TRBV10-3 combines with J gene TRBJ2-1; the match to TRBD1 covers 7 bases. J gave up 2 bases and V 10 bases, and 11 bases lay outside the gene matches. Germline V gene lookup returns CDR1 ENHRY and CDR2 SYGVKD. The CDR3 is made up of 15 amino acids. The CDR3 region is CANSPRDSAYNEQFF. The DNA for the CDR3 is TGTGCCAACTCACCCCGGGACAGCGCCTACAATGAGCAGTTCTTC.

The sample holds a few counts of this clonotype. The chain joins TRBV10-2 to TRBJ2-7, with D perhaps matching TRBD1 (6 bases). This CDR3 has 13 amino acids. With 2 bases removed from V and 5 bases from J, the gap between germline ends came to 10 bases. The germline V gene encodes CDR1 WSHSY and CDR2 SAAADI. This CDR3 reads CASSEADRDEQYF. As DNA, the CDR3 is TGCGCCAGCAGTGAGGCGGACAGAGACGAGCAGTACTTC.

This chain joins TRBV9 and TRBJ2-3; tentative D call: TRBD1 (7 bases). V was shortened by 0 bases and J by 8 bases, with 13 bases between the two germline ends. The V gene's germline CDR1 is SGDLS and CDR2 YYNGEE. This CDR3 is built from 14 residues. CDR3 nucleotide sequence: TGTGCCAGCAGCGTAGCTCAGGGGGGTGCTACGCAGTATTTT. Translating gives CASSVAQGGATQYF.

V and J are TRBV24-1 and TRBJ2-3; tentative D call: TRBD2 (5 bases). Germline V gene data show CDR1 as KGHDR and CDR2 as SFDVKD. The CDR3 covers 11 residues. Trimming cost V 2 bases and J 9 bases, with 5 bases left between them. This chain's CDR3 is CATSDSGTQYF. CDR3 coding DNA: TGTGCCACCAGTGATTCGGGAACGCAGTATTTT.